The present entry profiles one T cell receptor (beta chain) with its context. The CDR3 length is 16 residues. Germline V gene lookup returns CDR1 SGHRS and CDR2 YFSETQ. Trimming removed 0 bases at V and 4 bases at J, with 14 bases between. Assay runs were performed at deep level. Clones were read by immunoSEQ multiplex PCR, and TCRdb kept only the in-frame ones, dropping some. The table has approximately 2,300,000 clones, just under 95% seen once. Adult Caucasians living in Nashville, Tennessee made up all of the donors. Splitting of CD4+ cells produced CD45RA+ naive and CD45RA-negative memory subsets. The data are from a study of shared clonotypes between healthy human individuals.

The specimen was naive CD4+ T cells from PBMCs. The subset here: CD45RA+ positively selected. The receptor comes from a young man in good health. Some clones in this sample may be carry-over from other donors' samples. V gene TRBV5-1 combines with J gene TRBJ1-3, with D tentatively TRBD1 (5 bases). The DNA for the CDR3 is TGCGCCAGCAGCTTGGAGCCCGGGACCCTCGGAAACACCATATATTTT. This sequence encodes CASSLEPGTLGNTIYF.